A single sample is the source of the 3 T cell receptor beta chains below, sequenced in a study of response to subunit inactivated influenza vaccine. TCRdb re-called the RT-PCR reads through MiXCR, storing one row per CDR3 protein. The profile covers 500,000 to 600,000 distinct CDR3 sequences, with about 17% appearing a single time and roughly 3.1% taken by the ten largest. The source was CD4+ T cells sorted from PBMCs, collected roughly 24 months after vaccination. These receptors all come from a man between 50 and 69 years old who received an inactivated influenza vaccine.

This clonotype turned up a few times. J is TRBJ2-1 and V is TRBV4-2; TRBD2 matches at 11 bases. CDR3 length equals 16 residues. V was clipped by 4 bases and J by 7 bases; unmatched bases: 9. Germline loops: CDR1 LGHNA, CDR2 YNFKEQ. The CDR3 DNA reads TGTGCCAGCAGCCCTTTTAGCGGGAGGGCCGGGAATGAGCAGTTCTTC. Translating gives CASSPFSGRAGNEQFF.

This clonotype was counted ten times or more. This chain joins TRBV4-2 and TRBJ1-1; possibly TRBD1 for D (6 bases). Germline V gene lookup returns CDR1 LGHNA and CDR2 YNFKEQ. The CDR3 extends over 13 amino acids. Trimming shortened V by 2 bases and J by 7 bases, and 11 bases separated the two germline ends. CDR3 sequence (DNA): TGTGCCAGCAGCCAACCCGACAGGATTGAAGCTTTCTTT. Its protein product is CASSQPDRIEAFF.

Here the CDR3 reads CAWSVHSGGHYTF. DNA of the CDR3: TGTGCCTGGAGTGTACACTCGGGGGGGCACTACACCTTC. The chain combines TRBV30 with TRBJ1-2, with D maybe TRBD1 (6 bases). The CDR3 has 13 amino acids. Germline-derived CDR1 and CDR2 are GTSNPN and SVGIG (reference sequence). Trimming removed 0 bases at V and 10 bases at J, with 15 bases between.